The following is a TCR beta chain sequence with its context. The data are from a study of glioma-infiltrating T cells after dendritic cell vaccination. This table comes from immunoSEQ multiplex PCR, and its TCRdb copy is limited to in-frame clones, with some not included. The data show 110,000 or so clones, around 91% seen once. Time point given: after dendritic cell vaccination, including at tumor progression/relapse. V was pared by 3 bases and J by 7 bases, with 11 bases of the junction left unmatched. Germline V lookup: CDR1 KGHSH, CDR2 LQKENI. CDR3 length equals 17 residues. The rearrangement joins TRBV18 to TRBJ2-1; 11 bases agree with TRBD2. The sample here was blood, taken after dendritic cell vaccination. The origin of this receptor is a human donor with glioblastoma. CDR3 bases: TGTGCCAGCTCACCTGCCCTTAGCGGGAGGGCCGAGAATGAGCAGTTCTTC. Amino acids: CASSPALSGRAENEQFF.